This TCR beta chain emerged from a study of glioma-infiltrating T cells. This clonotype was found many times. TCR alpha and beta CDR3 regions were amplified from RNA using iRepertoire nested multiplex PCR. TCRdb analysed the multiplex PCR reads with MiXCR anew, one entry per CDR3 protein. Among around 90,000 distinct CDR3 sequences, approximately 40% were seen once, and the ten largest hold approximately 38%. This clonotype originated in a human donor with low-grade glioma or glioblastoma, undergoing nonglioma brain surgery, or in good health (not recorded which). Source material: glioma tissue, nonneoplastic brain tissue, or PBMCs (not recorded which).

CDR3 amino acids: CASSPTGGLMNEQYF. Here the CDR3 DNA reads TGTGCCAGCAGCCCTACAGGGGGCCTTATGAACGAGCAGTACTTC. J is TRBJ2-7 and V is TRBV28, with 9 bases identical to TRBD1. The germline V gene encodes CDR1 MDHEN and CDR2 SYDVKM. V shed 6 bases and J 5 bases; nucleotides not matched to a gene: 11. CDR3 length equals 15 residues.